Each of the 18 T cell receptor beta chains below was sequenced from the same sample in a study of T cell responses to AZD1222 COVID-19 vaccine (dated by TCRdb to the early 2020s). The time point label corresponds to: baseline before first vaccination. Library preparation employed the immunoSEQ multiplex PCR assay. Not all clones reach the TCRdb copy of this immuneACCESS table, which keeps in-frame sequences only. Checked studies attribute under half of the gap to unresolved V genes and leave the rest unexplained. The sample table records 150,000 to 200,000 clones; approximately 90% of these occur just once. The ten largest clonotypes hold about 1.4% of the sample. The input for sequencing was peripheral blood, taken on day 0 of AZD1222 vaccination. The receptors originated from an adult in good health.

The V call is TRBV7-2, the J call TRBJ1-1; 7 nucleotides line up with TRBD1. Unmatched junction bases numbered 14, after V lost 5 bases and J lost 5 bases. This CDR3 has 16 residues. Germline V gives CDR1 SGHTA, CDR2 FQGNSA. The CDR3: CASSLRGAGGGTEAFF. Here the CDR3 DNA reads TGTGCCAGCAGCCTACGAGGGGCAGGGGGAGGGACTGAAGCTTTCTTT.

The genes are TRBV7-3 and TRBJ2-3; no clear D gene. CDR1 SGHTA and CDR2 FQGTGA come from the germline V gene. There are 14 residues in the CDR3. V lost 2 bases to trimming and J lost 2 bases, with 8 bases between them. Here the CDR3 reads CASSLRSYTDTQYF. The CDR3 region has the DNA TGTGCCAGCAGCTTACGGTCATACACAGATACGCAGTATTTT. The variable domain in full, with the rest retrieved from reference TRBV7-3 and TRBJ2-3, is GAGVSQTPSNKVTEKGKYVELRCDPISGHTALYWYRQSLGQGPEFLIYFQGTGAADDSGLPNDRFFAVRPEGSVSTLKIQRTERGDSAVYLCASSLRSYTDTQYFGPGTRLTVL.

The chain is built from TRBV2 and TRBJ2-3, with D possibly TRBD1 on 5 matching bases. Germline V lookup: CDR1 SNHLY, CDR2 FYNNEI. Trimming took off 1 base at V and 5 bases at J, with 10 bases between the two ends. CDR3 size: 14 residues. The CDR3 here is CASSEGTGQDTQYF. In DNA form, the CDR3 reads TGTGCCAGCAGTGAAGGTACAGGCCAAGATACGCAGTATTTT.

The V call is TRBV13, the J call TRBJ2-3; 13 nucleotides line up with TRBD2. Per the germline V gene, CDR1 is PRHDT and CDR2 is FYEKMQ (reference sequence). V trimming: 2 bases; J trimming: 4 bases; junction bases outside the gene matches: 9. The CDR3 is 18 residues long. CDR3 coding DNA: TGTGCCAGCAGCTTATCGAGCTGGACTAGCGGGAGTCCAGATACGCAGTATTTT. It encodes CASSLSSWTSGSPDTQYF.

V and J are TRBV4-3 and TRBJ2-7; tentative D call: TRBD1 (6 bases). With 6 bases removed from V and 0 bases from J, the gap between germline ends came to 12 bases. Germline V gene lookup returns CDR1 LGHNA and CDR2 YSLEER. The CDR3 length is 14 residues. For the CDR3, the DNA is TGCGCCAGCAGAGACCGAGGGGGCTCCTACGAGCAGTACTTC. This translates into CASRDRGGSYEQYF.

This sequence joins TRBV27 and TRBJ2-1; D remains unclear. Germline CDR1 MNHEY, CDR2 SMNVEV (reference sequence). This CDR3 contains 14 residues. V was pared by 7 bases and J by 1 base, with 11 bases between. This CDR3 reads CASKIGRSYNEQFF. In DNA form, the CDR3 reads TGTGCCAGCAAGATTGGACGGTCCTACAATGAGCAGTTCTTC.

The CDR3 reads CATSGGREQYF. For the CDR3, the DNA is TGTGCCACCAGTGGAGGACGGGAGCAGTACTTC. V is TRBV24-1 and J is TRBJ2-7; D not resolved. V lost 5 bases and J lost 7, with 8 bases in between. This CDR3 comprises 11 residues. The germline CDR1 and CDR2 sequences are KGHDR and SFDVKD.

This rearrangement joins TRBV5-6 to TRBJ1-1; D is undetermined. V was cut by 4 bases and J by 1 base, with 14 bases left in between. CDR3 length: 15 residues. Germline V gene lookup returns CDR1 SGHDT and CDR2 YYEEEE. The CDR3 here is CASSPKSLGNTEAFF. Here the CDR3 DNA reads TGTGCCAGCAGCCCAAAGTCGTTGGGGAACACTGAAGCTTTCTTT.

The V gene is TRBV3-1 (or the pseudogene TRBV3-2), the J gene TRBJ1-2; tentatively, D is TRBD1 (6 bases). CDR1 LGHDT and CDR2 YNNKEL come from the germline V gene (reference sequence). The CDR3 has 12 amino acids. Trimming cost V 8 bases and J 4 bases, with 11 bases left between them. The CDR3 reads CASEGGIYGYTF. The CDR3, as DNA: TGTGCCAGCGAGGGGGGGATCTATGGCTACACCTTC.

V and J are TRBV5-1 and TRBJ2-5; D remains unclear. The CDR3 totals 12 residues. V shed 0 bases and J shed 6 bases, with 6 bases lying between them. Germline V gene lookup returns CDR1 SGHRS and CDR2 YFSETQ. The CDR3 region has the DNA TGCGCCAGCAGCTTGGAAGGAAAGACCCAGTACTTC. Its translation is CASSLEGKTQYF.

This chain joins TRBV4-2 and TRBJ2-1; 9 nucleotides line up with TRBD2. From germline, CDR1 is LGHNA and CDR2 YNFKEQ. J lost 8 bases, V lost 0 bases, and 8 bases had no gene match. The CDR3 contains 16 residues. The CDR3 sequence is CASSQDSGGGADEQFF. The CDR3 DNA follows: TGTGCCAGCAGCCAAGATTCTGGCGGGGGGGCCGATGAGCAGTTCTTC.

The rearrangement joins TRBV3-1 (or the pseudogene TRBV3-2) to TRBJ1-1; the D is unclear. The germline V gene has CDR1 LGHDT and CDR2 YNNKEL (reference sequence). This CDR3 spans 15 amino acids. V was shortened by 0 bases and J by 6 bases, with 14 bases between the two germline ends. The CDR3 sequence is CASSQEHLKGAEAFF. CDR3 coding DNA: TGTGCCAGCAGCCAAGAGCACCTAAAGGGCGCTGAAGCTTTCTTT.

V usage is TRBV27 and J usage is TRBJ2-7; TRBD2 is a possible D gene (6 bases). CDR1 MNHEY and CDR2 SMNVEV come from the germline V gene (reference sequence). This CDR3 is 17 amino acids long. The ends were cut back, 4 bases at V and 2 bases at J, with 21 bases in the middle. DNA for the CDR3: TGTGCCAGCAGTTCTTCCACCGCGGGGTGGAGAGCCTACGAGCAGTACTTC. Amino acids: CASSSSTAGWRAYEQYF.

The CDR3 is CASSLEGREEETQYF. CDR3 sequence (DNA): TGCGCCAGCAGCTTGGAAGGTCGGGAGGAAGAGACCCAGTACTTC. This rearrangement joins TRBV5-1 to TRBJ2-5; 7 nucleotides match TRBD2. Germline-derived CDR1 and CDR2 are SGHRS and YFSETQ. There are 15 residues in the CDR3. Trimming took 0 bases from V and 3 from J; bases not matched to a gene: 5.

This clone was seen a few times. The J gene is TRBJ1-2, the V gene TRBV19; D perhaps matches TRBD1 (5 bases). V lost 3 bases and J lost 5, with 25 bases in between. The CDR3 sequence is 18 residues long. CDR1 and CDR2 (germline): LNHDA, SQIVND (reference sequence). CDR3: CASSMAVGQAAILYGYTF. The CDR3 bases are TGTGCCAGTAGTATGGCAGTAGGACAAGCCGCAATCCTTTATGGCTACACCTTC.

In DNA form, the CDR3 reads TGTGCCAGCAGTTGGGGCACTGAAGCTTTCTTT. Translating gives CASSWGTEAFF. The rearrangement links TRBV28 to TRBJ1-1; D unresolved. CDR1 is MDHEN, CDR2 SYDVKM, per germline. V was pared by 4 bases and J by 4 bases, with 4 bases between. This CDR3 is built from 11 residues. The full variable domain, its missing parts supplied by reference TRBV28 and TRBJ1-1, is DVKVTQSSRYLVKRTGEKVFLECVQDMDHENMFWYRQDPGLGLRLIYFSYDVKMKEKGDIPEGYSVSREKKERFSLILESASTNQTSMYLCASSWGTEAFFGQGTRLTVV.

The rearrangement links TRBV7-2 to TRBJ1-6; the match to TRBD1 covers 7 bases. The V and J ends lost 2 bases and 0 bases, in that order; junction bases with no gene match: 7. There are 18 residues in the CDR3. Germline V gives CDR1 SGHTA, CDR2 FQGNSA. The CDR3 DNA sequence: TGTGCCAGCAGCTTAAGGGGACAGAAAAGCTCCTATAATTCACCCCTCCACTTT. Its translation is CASSLRGQKSSYNSPLHF. The whole variable domain, remainder taken from reference TRBV7-2 and TRBJ1-6, is GAGVSQSPSNKVTEKGKDVELRCDPISGHTALYWYRQSLGQGLEFLIYFQGNSAPDKSGLPSDRFSAERTGGSVSTLTIQRTQQEDSAVYLCASSLRGQKSSYNSPLHFGNGTRLTVT.

This clone turned up a few times. The chain combines TRBV4-2 with TRBJ2-1; 9 positions match TRBD2. This CDR3 has 16 amino acids. Germline loops: CDR1 LGHNA, CDR2 YNFKEQ. With 0 bases clipped from V and 7 bases from J, the junction kept 7 bases outside the gene matches. This chain's CDR3 is CASSQDSGLASNEQFF. In DNA form, the CDR3 reads TGTGCCAGCAGCCAAGATTCGGGACTAGCCTCTAATGAGCAGTTCTTC.